What follows are 6 T cell receptor beta chains derived from one specimen sequenced in a study of T cells in women clearing cervical HPV infection. The table came from immunoSEQ multiplex PCR; TCRdb's copy has only in-frame clones and leaves some out. The sample data list under 50,000 clones. Specimen: blood buffy coat. Source of these receptors: a woman between 18 and 75 years old with a cervical HPV16 infection that either progressed to CIN3+ or cleared (not recorded which).

In regard to this clone: Coverage ceases 3 residues before the CDR3 finishes, and the germline J gene fills in the end. The chain couples TRBV7-9 to TRBJ2-2; possible D gene TRBD2, 5 bases. Germline V gene lookup returns CDR1 SEHNR and CDR2 FQNEAQ (reference sequence). This CDR3 spans 14 amino acids. Partial CDR3 DNA: TGTGCCAGCAGCTTAGCGCAGGCGGGTGAAAAG. It translates to CASSLAQAGEK. The CDR3, in full, reads CASSLAQAGEKLFF.

Notes on this clone: The sequence runs out 3 residues before the end of the CDR3; the remainder is reconstructed from the germline J gene. The chain combines TRBV20-1 with TRBJ2-1, with TRBD2 identical over 7 bases. Germline CDR1 reads DFQATT; CDR2 reads SNEGSKA (reference sequence). Germline trimming cut 0 bases from V and 0 bases from J; bases unmatched to any gene: 2. This CDR3 spans 15 amino acids. The CDR3 DNA, read in part, is TGCAGTGCTAGAGAAACTAGCGTCTCCTACAATGAG. It yields the protein CSARETSVSYNE. The entire CDR3 reads CSARETSVSYNEQFF.

Worth noting for this clone: The read ends 3 residues shy of where the CDR3 ends; the end is completed using the germline J gene. The chain recombines TRBV4-1 with TRBJ2-7; 8 bases align to TRBD1. Germline V gene data show CDR1 as MGHRA and CDR2 as YSYEKL. The CDR3 totals 16 residues. V was clipped by 0 bases and J by 1 base; unmatched bases: 5. CDR3 bases read: TGCGCCAGCAGCCAAGAAGAGAGGACAGGGTCCTACGAG. This gives the protein CASSQEERTGSYE. Given in full, the CDR3 is CASSQEERTGSYEQYF.

Regarding this clone: A junction boundary mismatches the germline segment, possibly from a read error. The CDR3 extends 3 residues past the end of the read, so its final part is completed from the germline J gene. The rearrangement uses TRBV4-2 and TRBJ1-2, with 12 bases matching TRBD1. Germline values: CDR1 LGHNA, CDR2 YNFKEQ. The CDR3 sequence is 17 residues long. The DNA read from the CDR3 is TGCGCCAGCAGCCACCCCGGGACAGGGGGCGATGGCTATGGC. Encoded protein: CASSHPGTGGDGYG. The entire CDR3 is CASSHPGTGGDGYGYTF.

Concerning this clone itself: The read comes to an end 3 residues before the CDR3 does, leaving the germline J gene to fill in the end. V and J are TRBV5-1 and TRBJ2-5; TRBD1 is a possible D gene (5 bases). CDR3 length: 14 amino acids. Deletions cut 0 bases from V and 3 bases from J, with 9 bases between. Germline V lookup: CDR1 SGHRS, CDR2 YFSETQ. The CDR3 spells CASSLGQGKETQYF. The DNA read from the CDR3 is TGCGCCAGCAGCTTGGGGCAGGGTAAAGAGACC.

CDR3 DNA (partial): TGCGCCAGCAGCCAAGGCGACAGGGAAAACATT. Encoded protein: CASSQGDRENI. The whole CDR3 sequence reads CASSQGDRENIQYF. V usage is TRBV4-1 and J usage is TRBJ2-4; 7 bases line up with TRBD1. The CDR3 end is not reached by the read, which stops 3 residues before it; the germline J gene fills it in. Per the germline V gene, CDR1 is MGHRA and CDR2 is YSYEKL. With V trimmed by 1 base and J by 5 bases, 2 bases remained unmatched. This CDR3 region has 14 residues.